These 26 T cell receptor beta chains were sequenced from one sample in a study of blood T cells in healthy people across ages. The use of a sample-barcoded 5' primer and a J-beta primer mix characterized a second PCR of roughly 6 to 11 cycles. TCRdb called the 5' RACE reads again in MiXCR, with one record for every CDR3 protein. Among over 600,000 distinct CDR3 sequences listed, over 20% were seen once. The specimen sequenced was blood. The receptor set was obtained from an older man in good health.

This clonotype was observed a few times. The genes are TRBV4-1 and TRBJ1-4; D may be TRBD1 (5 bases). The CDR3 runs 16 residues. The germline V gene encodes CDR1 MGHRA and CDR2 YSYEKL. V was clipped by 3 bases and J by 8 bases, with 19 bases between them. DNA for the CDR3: TGCGCCAGCAGCCAGGGTACAGGCCCAATAAGAGAAAAACTGTTTTTT. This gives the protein CASSQGTGPIREKLFF.

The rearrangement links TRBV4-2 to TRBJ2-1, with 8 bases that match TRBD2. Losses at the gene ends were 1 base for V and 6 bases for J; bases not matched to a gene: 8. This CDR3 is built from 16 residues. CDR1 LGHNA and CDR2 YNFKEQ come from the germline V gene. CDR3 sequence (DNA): TGTGCCAGCAGCCAAGGACCTAGCGGGCCTGGCAATGAGCAGTTCTTC. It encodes CASSQGPSGPGNEQFF.

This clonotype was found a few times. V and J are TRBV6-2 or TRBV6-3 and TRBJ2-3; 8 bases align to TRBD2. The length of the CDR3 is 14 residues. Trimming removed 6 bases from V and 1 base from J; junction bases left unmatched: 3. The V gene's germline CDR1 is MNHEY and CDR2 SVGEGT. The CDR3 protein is CASRHSGGTDTQYF. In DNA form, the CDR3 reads TGTGCCAGCAGGCATAGCGGGGGCACAGATACGCAGTATTTT.

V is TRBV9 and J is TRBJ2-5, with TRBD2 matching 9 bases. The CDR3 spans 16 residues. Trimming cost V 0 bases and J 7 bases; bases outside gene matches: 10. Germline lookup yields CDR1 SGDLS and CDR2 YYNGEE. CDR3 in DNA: TGTGCCAGCAGCGTAGACCTGGGACTAGCAGGGGGGACCCAGTACTTC. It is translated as CASSVDLGLAGGTQYF.

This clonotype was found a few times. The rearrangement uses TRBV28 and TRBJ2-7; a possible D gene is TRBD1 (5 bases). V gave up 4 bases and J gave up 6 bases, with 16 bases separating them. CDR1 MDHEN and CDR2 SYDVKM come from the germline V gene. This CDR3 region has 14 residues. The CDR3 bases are TGTGCCAGCAGTTCCATGGCAGGGAAGAGCGAGCAGTACTTC. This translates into CASSSMAGKSEQYF.

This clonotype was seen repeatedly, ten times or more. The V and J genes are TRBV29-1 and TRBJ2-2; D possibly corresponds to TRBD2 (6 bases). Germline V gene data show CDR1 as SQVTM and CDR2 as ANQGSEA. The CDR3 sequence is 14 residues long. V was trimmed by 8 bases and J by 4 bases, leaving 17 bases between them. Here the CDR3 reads CSIIGTRSTGELFF. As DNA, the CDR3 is TGCAGCATAATTGGGACTCGCAGCACCGGGGAGCTGTTTTTT.

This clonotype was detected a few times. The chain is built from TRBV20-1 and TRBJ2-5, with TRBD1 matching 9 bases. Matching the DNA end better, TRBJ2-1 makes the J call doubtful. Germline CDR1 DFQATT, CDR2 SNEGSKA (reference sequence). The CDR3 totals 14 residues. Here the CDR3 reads CSADRDREAYEQFF. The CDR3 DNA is TGCAGTGCTGACCGGGACAGGGAGGCCTATGAGCAGTTCTTC.

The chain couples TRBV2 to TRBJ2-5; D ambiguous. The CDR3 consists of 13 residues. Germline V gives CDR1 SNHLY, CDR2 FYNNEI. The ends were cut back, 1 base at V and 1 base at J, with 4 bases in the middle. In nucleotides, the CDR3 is TGTGCCAGCAGTGAAGACAGCCAAGAGACCCAGTACTTC. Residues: CASSEDSQETQYF.

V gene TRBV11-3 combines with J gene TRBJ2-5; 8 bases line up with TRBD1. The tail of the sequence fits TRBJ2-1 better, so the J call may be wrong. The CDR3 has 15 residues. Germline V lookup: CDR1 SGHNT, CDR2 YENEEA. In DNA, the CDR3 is TGTGCCAGCAGCTTAGGAGTTCAGGGGGCCTATGAGCAGTTCTTC. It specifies CASSLGVQGAYEQFF.

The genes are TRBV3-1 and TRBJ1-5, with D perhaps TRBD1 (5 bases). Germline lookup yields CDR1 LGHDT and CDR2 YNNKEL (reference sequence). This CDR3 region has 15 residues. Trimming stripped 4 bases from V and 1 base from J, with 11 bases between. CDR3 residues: CASSPEQGSNQPQHF. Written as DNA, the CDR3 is TGTGCCAGCAGCCCAGAGCAGGGCAGCAATCAGCCCCAGCATTTT.

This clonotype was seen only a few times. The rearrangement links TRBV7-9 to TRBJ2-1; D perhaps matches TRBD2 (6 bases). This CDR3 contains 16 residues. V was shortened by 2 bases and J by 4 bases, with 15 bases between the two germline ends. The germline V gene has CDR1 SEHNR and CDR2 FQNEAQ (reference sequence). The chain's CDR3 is CASSLNPWRDYNEQFF. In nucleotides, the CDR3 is TGTGCCAGCAGCTTAAACCCATGGCGGGATTACAATGAGCAGTTCTTC.

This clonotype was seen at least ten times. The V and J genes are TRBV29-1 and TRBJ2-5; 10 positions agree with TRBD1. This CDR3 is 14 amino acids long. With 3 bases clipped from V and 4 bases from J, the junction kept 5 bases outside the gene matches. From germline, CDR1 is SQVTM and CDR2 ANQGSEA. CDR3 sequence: CSVEGDRGRETQYF. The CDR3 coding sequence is TGCAGCGTTGAGGGGGACAGGGGAAGAGAGACCCAGTACTTC.

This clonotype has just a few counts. The CDR3 DNA reads TGTGCCAGCAGCTTATTCCGGGACAGGGCTACCACTAATGAAAAACTGTTTTTT. As protein: CASSLFRDRATTNEKLFF. The rearrangement uses TRBV7-6 and TRBJ1-4; 9 bases are shared with TRBD1. Germline V gene lookup returns CDR1 SGHVS and CDR2 FNYEAQ. CDR3 length equals 18 residues. V was pared by 2 bases and J by 2 bases, with 9 bases of the junction left unmatched.

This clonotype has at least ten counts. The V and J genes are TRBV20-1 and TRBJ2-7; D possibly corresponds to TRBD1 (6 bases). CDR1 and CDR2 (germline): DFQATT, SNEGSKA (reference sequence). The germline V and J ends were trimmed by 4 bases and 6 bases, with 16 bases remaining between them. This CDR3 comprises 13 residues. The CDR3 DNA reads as TGCAGTGCTACAGGGGTTGGGGCTATCGAGCAGTACTTC. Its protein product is CSATGVGAIEQYF.

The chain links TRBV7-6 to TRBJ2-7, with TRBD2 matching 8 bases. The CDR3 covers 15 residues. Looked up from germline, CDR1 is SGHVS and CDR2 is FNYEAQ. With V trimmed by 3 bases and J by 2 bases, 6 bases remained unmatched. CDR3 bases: TGTGCCAGCAGCTTCGGGACTAGTGGGGCCTACGAGCAGTACTTC. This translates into CASSFGTSGAYEQYF.

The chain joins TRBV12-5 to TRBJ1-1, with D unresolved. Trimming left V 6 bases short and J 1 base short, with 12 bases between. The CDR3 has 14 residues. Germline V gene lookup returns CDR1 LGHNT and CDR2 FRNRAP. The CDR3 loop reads CASGAGPENTEAFF. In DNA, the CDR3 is TGTGCTAGTGGGGCCGGGCCCGAGAACACTGAAGCTTTCTTT.

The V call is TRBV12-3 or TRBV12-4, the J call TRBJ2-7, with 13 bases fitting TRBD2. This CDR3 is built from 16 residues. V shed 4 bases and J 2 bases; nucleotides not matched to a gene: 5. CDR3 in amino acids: CASSSRTSGRTYEQYF. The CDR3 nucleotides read TGTGCCAGCAGTTCCCGGACTAGCGGGAGAACCTACGAGCAGTACTTC.

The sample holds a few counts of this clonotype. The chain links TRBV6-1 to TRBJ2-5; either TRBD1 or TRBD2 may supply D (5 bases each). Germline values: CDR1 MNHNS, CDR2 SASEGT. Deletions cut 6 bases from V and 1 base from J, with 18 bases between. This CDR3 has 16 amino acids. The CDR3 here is CASRTLGRGGQETQYF. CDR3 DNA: TGTGCCAGCAGAACTCTCGGACGGGGCGGCCAAGAGACCCAGTACTTC.

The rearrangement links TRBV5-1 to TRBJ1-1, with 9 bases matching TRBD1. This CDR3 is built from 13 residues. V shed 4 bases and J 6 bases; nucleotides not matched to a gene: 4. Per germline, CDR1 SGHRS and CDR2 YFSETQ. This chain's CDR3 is CASSGTGRSEAFF. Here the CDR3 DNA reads TGCGCCAGCAGCGGGACAGGGAGGTCTGAAGCTTTCTTT.

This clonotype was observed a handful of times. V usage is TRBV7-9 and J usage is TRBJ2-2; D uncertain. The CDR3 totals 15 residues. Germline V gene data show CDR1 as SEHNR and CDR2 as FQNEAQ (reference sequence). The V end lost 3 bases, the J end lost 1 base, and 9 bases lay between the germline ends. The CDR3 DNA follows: TGTGCCAGCAGCTTTTGGGCCGGGAACACCGGGGAGCTGTTTTTT. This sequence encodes CASSFWAGNTGELFF.

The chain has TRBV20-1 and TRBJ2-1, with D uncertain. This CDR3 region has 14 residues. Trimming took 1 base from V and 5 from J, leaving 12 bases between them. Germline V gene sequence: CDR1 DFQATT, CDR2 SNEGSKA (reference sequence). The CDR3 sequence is CSARVLDWNNEQFF. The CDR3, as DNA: TGCAGTGCTAGAGTTTTAGACTGGAACAATGAGCAGTTCTTC.

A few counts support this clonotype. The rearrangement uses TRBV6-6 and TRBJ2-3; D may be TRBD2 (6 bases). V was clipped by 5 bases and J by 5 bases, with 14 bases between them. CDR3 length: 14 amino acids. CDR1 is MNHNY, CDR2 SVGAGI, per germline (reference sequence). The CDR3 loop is CASSIAVPVDTQYF. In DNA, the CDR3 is TGTGCCAGCAGTATAGCGGTTCCGGTAGATACGCAGTATTTT.

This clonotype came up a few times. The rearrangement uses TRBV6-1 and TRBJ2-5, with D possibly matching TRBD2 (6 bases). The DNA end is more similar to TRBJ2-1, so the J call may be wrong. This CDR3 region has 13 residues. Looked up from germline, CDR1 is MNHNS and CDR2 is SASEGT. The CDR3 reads CASSPPNGGEQFF. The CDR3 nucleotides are TGTGCCAGCAGTCCTCCCAACGGGGGTGAGCAGTTCTTC.

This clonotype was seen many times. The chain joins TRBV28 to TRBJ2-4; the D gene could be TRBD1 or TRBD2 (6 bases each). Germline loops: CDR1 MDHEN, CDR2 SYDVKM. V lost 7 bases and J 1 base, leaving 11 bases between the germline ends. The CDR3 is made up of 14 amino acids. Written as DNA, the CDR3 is TGTGCCAGCATGCAGGGGAGGGCCAAAAACATTCAGTACTTC. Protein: CASMQGRAKNIQYF.

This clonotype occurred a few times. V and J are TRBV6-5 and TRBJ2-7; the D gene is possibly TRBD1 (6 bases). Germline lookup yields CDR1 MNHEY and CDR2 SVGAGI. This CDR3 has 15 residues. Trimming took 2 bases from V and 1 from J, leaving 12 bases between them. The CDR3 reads CASSYADRNSYEQYF. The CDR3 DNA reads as TGTGCCAGCAGTTACGCAGACAGGAATTCCTACGAGCAGTACTTC.

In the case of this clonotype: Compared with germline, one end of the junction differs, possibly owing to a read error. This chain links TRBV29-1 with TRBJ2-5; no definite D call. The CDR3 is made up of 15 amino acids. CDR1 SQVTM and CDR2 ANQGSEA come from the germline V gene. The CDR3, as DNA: TGCAGCGTTTTGCCAGGCGTAAACGGGCAAGAGACCCAGGACTTC. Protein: CSVLPGVNGQETQDF.